This T cell receptor beta chain came from a study of T cell responses to AZD1222 COVID-19 vaccine. Libraries were prepared by immunoSEQ multiplex PCR; TCRdb keeps only in-frame clonotypes and omits some of them. The profile shows over 140,000 clones, 80% to 95% of them singletons. Germline V CDR1 and CDR2: LGHDT, YNNKEL (reference sequence). This CDR3 has 16 amino acids. J gave up 5 bases and V 2 bases, and 10 bases lay outside the gene matches. Sequenced material: peripheral blood, taken on day 0 of AZD1222 vaccination. The sequence derives from an adult in good health. V and J are TRBV3-1 (or the pseudogene TRBV3-2) and TRBJ2-3; 7 nucleotides line up with TRBD2. The CDR3 spells CASSQLGGGFVDTQYF. Written as DNA, the CDR3 is TGTGCCAGCAGCCAACTTGGGGGGGGGTTTGTAGATACGCAGTATTTT.